This T cell receptor (beta chain) comes out of a study of stem cell transplantation in POMP-related autoinflammatory disease. Study as a whole: Defective thymoproteasomes were hypothesized to impair CD8+ T-cell positive selection. Neutrophil and platelet engraftment from the graft donor was 100% through one year after transplant.

Trimming shortened V by 6 bases and J by 6 bases, and 9 bases separated the two germline ends. Germline CDR1 reads MNHEY; CDR2 reads SVGAGI. This CDR3 has 11 amino acids. As concerns this clone: Its antigen is not identified.

TCRdb's copy holds only in-frame clones and misses some; the assay was immunoSEQ multiplex PCR. The sample consists of roughly 68,000 clones, roughly 90% of them appearing once. PRAID featured prominent immunodeficiency. Whole-study findings and limits: A trend toward lower repertoire diversity and greater clonality appeared in every analyzed T-cell subset of PRAID patients.

This TCR derives from a human patient with POMP-related autoinflammation and immune dysregulation (PRAID). Part of the T cell pool may stem from the graft donor. The chain uses TRBV6-5 and TRBJ2-7, with D unresolved. The specimen was CD4+ T cells from PBMCs, collected after stem cell transplantation. The DNA of the CDR3 is TGTGCCAGCAGCCTCGGGTTCGAGCAGTACTTC. Amino acids: CASSLGFEQYF.